This T cell receptor (beta chain) was retrieved from a study of blood T cells in healthy people across ages. Findings and caveats of the study: Donor CMV status, an unknown factor, possibly confounded changes in expanded clonotypes. Long-lived donors exceeded aged donors in naive CD4+ cells and diversity.

As regards this clonotype: Antigen unknown.

This CDR3 contains 14 residues. With 4 bases removed from V and 1 base from J, the gap between germline ends came to 13 bases. Germline V CDR1 and CDR2: DFQATT, SNEGSKA (reference sequence). Primed by a sample-barcoded 5' primer and a J-beta primer mix, a second PCR proceeded for 7 to 11 cycles. TCRdb re-called the 5' RACE reads with MiXCR, one entry per CDR3 protein. The data contain about 1.1 million distinct CDR3 sequences, roughly two fifths of them singletons. The TCR was taken from a man younger than 35 in good health. The chain links TRBV20-1 to TRBJ1-1, with a weak D call TRBD1 (5 bases). Material: blood. CDR3 DNA sequence: TGCAGTGCTAAGGCCGCGGGGCCGAACACTGAAGCTTTCTTT. Translation: CSAKAAGPNTEAFF.